The 9 T cell receptor beta chains presented below share a single source sample, sequenced in a study of blood T cell repertoires in COVID-19. Here immunoSEQ multiplex PCR was the method, and the copy in TCRdb shows in-frame clones only, minus some. The table shows about 300,000 clones, with about 90% occurring only once. The sample comprised peripheral blood. The origin of the receptors is a woman aged 25 to 39 with COVID-19, enrolled during active disease.

The rearrangement links TRBV5-1 to TRBJ2-1; D call uncertain. CDR1 is SGHRS and CDR2 is YFSETQ in the germline V gene. V lost 2 bases to trimming and J lost 7 bases, with 13 bases between them. The CDR3 extends over 14 amino acids. The CDR3 DNA follows: TGCGCCAGCAGCTTTACCTCGACTGGGAATGAGCAGTTCTTC. It translates to CASSFTSTGNEQFF.

The V gene is TRBV19, the J gene TRBJ1-1, with TRBD1 matching over 7 bases. The CDR3 extends over 15 amino acids. CDR1 and CDR2 from the germline V gene are LNHDA and SQIVND (reference sequence). Trimming removed 4 bases from V and 5 bases from J; junction bases left unmatched: 10. CDR3 nucleotide sequence: TGTGCCAGTAGTACGACAGGGATGAAATGGACTGAAGCTTTCTTT. The encoded protein is CASSTTGMKWTEAFF.

This chain joins TRBV18 and TRBJ2-2; TRBD1 matches 9 bases. Unmatched junction bases numbered 7, after V lost 4 bases and J lost 4 bases. CDR1 KGHSH and CDR2 LQKENI come from the germline V gene. The CDR3 is 16 amino acids. Here the CDR3 reads CASSLNGQGTTGELFF. The CDR3 DNA sequence: TGTGCCAGCTCACTCAACGGACAGGGGACCACCGGGGAGCTGTTTTTT.

This clone has just a few counts. The sample carries other DNA sequences with the same CDR3. The gene calls are TRBV9 and TRBJ1-6, with 10 bases identical to TRBD1. V was pared by 3 bases and J by 7 bases, with 4 bases of the junction left unmatched. Germline V gives CDR1 SGDLS, CDR2 YYNGEE. There are 15 residues in the CDR3. The CDR3 loop is CASSDRDRGNSPLHF. The CDR3 DNA follows: TGTGCCAGCAGCGACCGGGACAGGGGCAATTCACCCCTCCACTTT.

A few counts support this clone. The V and J genes are TRBV6-1 and TRBJ2-5; 11 positions match TRBD2. Trimming took 2 bases from V and 6 from J; bases not matched to a gene: 11. In germline, CDR1 is MNHNS, CDR2 SASEGT. The CDR3 has 17 amino acids. The chain's CDR3 is CASSELAGGGGRQTQYF. As DNA, the CDR3 is TGTGCCAGCAGTGAACTAGCGGGGGGAGGCGGCCGGCAGACCCAGTACTTC.

The chain recombines TRBV24-1 with TRBJ2-3; D not certain. Looked up from germline, CDR1 is KGHDR and CDR2 is SFDVKD. The CDR3 is made up of 13 amino acids. Trimming cost V 7 bases and J 1 base, with 8 bases left between them. CDR3 DNA sequence: TGTGCCACCAGGACGACTGGCACAGATACGCAGTATTTT. Translated, it gives CATRTTGTDTQYF.

This chain uses TRBV9 with TRBJ1-1, with a possible D match to TRBD1 (5 bases). The length of the CDR3 is 16 residues. CDR1 is SGDLS, CDR2 YYNGEE, per germline. Trimming took off 5 bases at V and 5 bases at J, with 22 bases between the two ends. The DNA of the CDR3 is TGTGCCAGCAGGGATGGGATGGGGCCCCATAGTACTGAAGCTTTCTTT. Protein product: CASRDGMGPHSTEAFF.

The chain recombines TRBV7-8 with TRBJ1-2, with 8 bases aligning to TRBD1. Germline assignment: CDR1 SGHVS and CDR2 FQNEAQ. This CDR3 is 22 amino acids long. V lost 5 bases and J lost 0; bases outside the gene matches: 26. CDR3 bases: TGTGCCAGCAGCACACTAGTGAAAGCCGGACAGGGCCAATTAGCAGCTAACTATGGCTACACCTTC. Encoded protein: CASSTLVKAGQGQLAANYGYTF.

This clone was observed a single time. The rearrangement links TRBV12-3 or TRBV12-4 to TRBJ1-3; the D is unclear. Trimming cost V 7 bases and J 0 bases, with 4 bases left between them. This CDR3 comprises 12 residues. CDR3 residues: CASTGSGNTIYF. CDR3 nucleotides: TGTGCCAGCACGGGCTCTGGAAACACCATATATTTT.